The 9 T cell receptor beta chains below come from one sample, sequenced in a study of cytomegalovirus exposure and HLA in healthy donors. Primers: 60 Vbeta forward and 13 Jbeta reverse. Method: immunoSEQ multiplex PCR; TCRdb's copy keeps in-frame clones and lacks some. There are some 120,000 clones in the sample; approximately 80% occur only once, and 1.5% lies in the top ten. The source material was PBMCs. Receptor source: a woman aged 18-35 years in good health and CMV-seronegative.

CDR3 nucleotides: TGTGCCAGCAGCTCGATTTTTGCAGGCTACGAGCAGTACTTC. Its protein product is CASSSIFAGYEQYF. V gene TRBV7-9 combines with J gene TRBJ2-7, with D unclear. The CDR3 extends over 14 amino acids. The V end was cut by 4 bases, the J end by 3 bases, with 13 bases between. From germline, CDR1 is SEHNR and CDR2 FQNEAQ (reference sequence).

V and J are TRBV9 and TRBJ1-1; D ambiguous. Germline CDR1 reads SGDLS; CDR2 reads YYNGEE. CDR3 length: 13 residues. V was clipped by 4 bases and J by 5 bases, with 12 bases between them. CDR3 in amino acids: CASSSDSGTEAFF. The CDR3 DNA reads TGTGCCAGCAGCTCGGACTCGGGGACTGAAGCTTTCTTT.

This chain links TRBV30 with TRBJ2-1; TRBD2 agrees at 8 bases. The CDR3 is made up of 16 amino acids. The J segment lost 4 bases and the V segment lost 0 bases, leaving 8 bases of the junction unmatched. Germline CDR1 GTSNPN, CDR2 SVGIG (reference sequence). The CDR3 here is CAWSVPAGGKYNEQFF. CDR3 in DNA: TGTGCCTGGAGTGTACCGGCGGGGGGAAAATACAATGAGCAGTTCTTC.

V and J are TRBV6-5 and TRBJ2-6, with a tentative D call TRBD1 (5 bases). The CDR3 consists of 15 residues. Looked up from germline, CDR1 is MNHEY and CDR2 is SVGAGI. The ends were cut back, 6 bases at V and 3 bases at J, with 12 bases in the middle. The CDR3 DNA follows: TGTGCCAGCAGGAAAGGGGTATTTGGGGCCAACGTCCTGACTTTC. Its translation: CASRKGVFGANVLTF.

This chain uses TRBV19 with TRBJ1-2; the D is unclear. The CDR3 runs to 13 residues. Germline CDR1 LNHDA, CDR2 SQIVND (reference sequence). V shed 3 bases and J shed 12 bases, with 17 bases lying between them. The CDR3 sequence is CASSMGWADADTF. CDR3 coding DNA: TGTGCCAGTAGTATGGGTTGGGCAGACGCTGACACCTTC.

The chain couples TRBV6-5 to TRBJ1-5; D gene unclear. This CDR3 contains 13 residues. Germline V gene data show CDR1 as MNHEY and CDR2 as SVGAGI. Trimming pared 2 bases from V and 4 bases from J, leaving 6 bases between. The CDR3 DNA sequence: TGTGCCAGCAGTTACACCAGGAATCAGCCCCAGCATTTT. This sequence encodes CASSYTRNQPQHF.

This rearrangement joins TRBV5-1 to TRBJ1-5; D remains unclear. V lost 4 bases and J lost 7, with 6 bases in between. CDR1 SGHRS and CDR2 YFSETQ come from the germline V gene. CDR3 size: 11 residues. This chain's CDR3 is CASSLEQPQHF. For the CDR3, the DNA is TGCGCCAGCAGCCTAGAACAGCCCCAGCATTTT.

This sequence joins TRBV5-4 and TRBJ2-2; no clear D gene. The CDR3 runs to 13 residues. CDR1 is SGHNT, CDR2 YYREEE, per germline (reference sequence). Trimming took 5 bases from V and 1 from J, leaving 6 bases between them. This CDR3 reads CASSYMNTGELFF. CDR3 coding DNA: TGTGCCAGCAGTTATATGAACACCGGGGAGCTGTTTTTT. Using reference TRBV5-4 and TRBJ2-2 for the parts outside the CDR3, the full variable domain is ETGVTQSPTHLIKTRGQQVTLRCSSQSGHNTVSWYQQALGQGPQFIFQYYREEENGRGNFPPRFSGLQFPNYSSELNVNALELDDSALYLCASSYMNTGELFFGEGSRLTVL.

CDR3 residues: CASSFQDYGYTF. In DNA, the CDR3 is TGTGCCAGCAGCTTCCAGGACTATGGCTACACCTTC. V and J are TRBV7-9 and TRBJ1-2; no firm D call. V lost 3 bases and J lost 3, with 5 bases in between. Germline values: CDR1 SEHNR, CDR2 FQNEAQ (reference sequence). This CDR3 spans 12 amino acids.